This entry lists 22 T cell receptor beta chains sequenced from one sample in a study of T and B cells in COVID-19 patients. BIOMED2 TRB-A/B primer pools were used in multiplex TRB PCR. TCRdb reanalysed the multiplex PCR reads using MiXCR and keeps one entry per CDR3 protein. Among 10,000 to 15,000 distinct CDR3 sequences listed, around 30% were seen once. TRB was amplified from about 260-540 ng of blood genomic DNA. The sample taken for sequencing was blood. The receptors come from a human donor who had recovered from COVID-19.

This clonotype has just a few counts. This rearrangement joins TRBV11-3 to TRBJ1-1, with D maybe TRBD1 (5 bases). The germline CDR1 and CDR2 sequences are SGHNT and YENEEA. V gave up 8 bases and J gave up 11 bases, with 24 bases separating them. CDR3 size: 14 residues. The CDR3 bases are TGTGCCAGCGGAAACGCCGGGACCGGGATACGGGCTTTCTTT. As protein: CASGNAGTGIRAFF.

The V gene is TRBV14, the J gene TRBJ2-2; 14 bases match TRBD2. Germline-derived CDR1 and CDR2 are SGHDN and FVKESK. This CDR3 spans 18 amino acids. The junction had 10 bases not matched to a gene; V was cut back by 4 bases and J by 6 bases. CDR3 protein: CASSLRRLAGGPAGELFF. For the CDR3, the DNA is TGTGCCAGCAGCCTGCGGAGACTAGCGGGAGGGCCTGCCGGGGAGCTGTTTTTT.

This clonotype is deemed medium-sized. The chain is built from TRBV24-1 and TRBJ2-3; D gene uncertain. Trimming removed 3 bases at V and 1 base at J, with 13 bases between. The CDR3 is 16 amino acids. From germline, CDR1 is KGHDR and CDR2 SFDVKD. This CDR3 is CATSDDQVGGTDTQYF. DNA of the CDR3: TGTGCCACCAGTGATGACCAGGTTGGGGGCACAGATACGCAGTATTTT.

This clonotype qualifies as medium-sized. The chain's CDR3 is CASSWKVGYEQYF. In DNA, the CDR3 is TGTGCCAGCAGTTGGAAGGTGGGCTACGAGCAGTACTTC. The chain couples TRBV27 to TRBJ2-7; D unresolved. V lost 4 bases to trimming and J lost 3 bases, with 10 bases between them. The CDR3 consists of 13 residues. CDR1 MNHEY and CDR2 SMNVEV come from the germline V gene (reference sequence).

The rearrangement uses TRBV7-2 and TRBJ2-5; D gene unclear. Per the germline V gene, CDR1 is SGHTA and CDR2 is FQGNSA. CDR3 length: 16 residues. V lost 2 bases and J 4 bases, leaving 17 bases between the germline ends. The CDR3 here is CASSLRPDLRGETQYF. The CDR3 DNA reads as TGTGCCAGCAGCTTACGCCCCGACTTGAGAGGAGAGACCCAGTACTTC.

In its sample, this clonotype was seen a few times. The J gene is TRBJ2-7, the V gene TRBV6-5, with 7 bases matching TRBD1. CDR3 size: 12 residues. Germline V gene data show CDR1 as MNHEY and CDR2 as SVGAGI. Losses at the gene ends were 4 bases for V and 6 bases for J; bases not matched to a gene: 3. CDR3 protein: CASSLTGLEQYV. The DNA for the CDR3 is TGTGCCAGCAGTTTGACAGGGCTCGAGCAGTACGTC.

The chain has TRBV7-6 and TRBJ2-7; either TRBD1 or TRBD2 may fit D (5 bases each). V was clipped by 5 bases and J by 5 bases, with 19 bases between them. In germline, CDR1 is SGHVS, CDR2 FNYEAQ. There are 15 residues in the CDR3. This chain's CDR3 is CASSHTGTASNEQYF. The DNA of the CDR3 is TGTGCCAGCAGCCACACCGGGACGGCGTCCAACGAGCAGTACTTC.

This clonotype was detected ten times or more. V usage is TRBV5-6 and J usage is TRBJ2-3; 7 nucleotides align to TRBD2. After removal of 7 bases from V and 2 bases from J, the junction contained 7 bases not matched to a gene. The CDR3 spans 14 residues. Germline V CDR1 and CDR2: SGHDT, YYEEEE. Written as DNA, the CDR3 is TGTGCCAGCGGGGGGGACTTCTTCACAGATACGCAGTATTTT. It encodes CASGGDFFTDTQYF.

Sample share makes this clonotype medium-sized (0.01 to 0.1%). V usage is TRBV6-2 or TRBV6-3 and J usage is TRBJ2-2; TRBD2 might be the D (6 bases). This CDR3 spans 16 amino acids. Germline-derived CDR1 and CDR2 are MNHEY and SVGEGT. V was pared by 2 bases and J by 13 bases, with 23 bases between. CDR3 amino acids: CASSYTGLTRTIVLFF. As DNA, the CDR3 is TGTGCCAGCAGTTACACCGGCCTGACTAGGACAATTGTGCTGTTTTTT.

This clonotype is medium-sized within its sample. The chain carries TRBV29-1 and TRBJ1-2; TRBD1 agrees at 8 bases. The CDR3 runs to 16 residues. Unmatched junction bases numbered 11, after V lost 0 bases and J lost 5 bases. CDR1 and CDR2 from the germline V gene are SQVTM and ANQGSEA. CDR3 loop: CSVEDWSGQGGYGYTF. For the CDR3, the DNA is TGCAGCGTTGAAGATTGGTCCGGACAGGGAGGGTATGGCTACACCTTC.

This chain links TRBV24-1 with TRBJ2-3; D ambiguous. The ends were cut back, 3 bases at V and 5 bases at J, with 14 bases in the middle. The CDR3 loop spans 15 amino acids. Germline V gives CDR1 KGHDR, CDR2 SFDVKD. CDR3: CATSDTVRLGDTQYF. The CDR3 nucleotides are TGTGCCACCAGTGATACTGTTCGCCTGGGAGATACGCAGTATTTT.

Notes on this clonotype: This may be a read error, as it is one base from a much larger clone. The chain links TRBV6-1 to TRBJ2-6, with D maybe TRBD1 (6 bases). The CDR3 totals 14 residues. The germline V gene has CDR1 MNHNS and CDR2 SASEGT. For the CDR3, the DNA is TGTACCAGCAACACAGGGCTCCGGGCCAACGTCCTGACTTTC. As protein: CTSNTGLRANVLTF.

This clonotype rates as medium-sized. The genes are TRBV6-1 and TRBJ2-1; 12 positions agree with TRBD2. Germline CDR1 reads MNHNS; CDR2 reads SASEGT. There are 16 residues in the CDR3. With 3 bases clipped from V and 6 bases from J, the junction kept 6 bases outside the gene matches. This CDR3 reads CASSDLAGGPSNEQFF. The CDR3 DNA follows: TGTGCCAGCAGTGATCTAGCGGGAGGGCCAAGCAATGAGCAGTTCTTC.

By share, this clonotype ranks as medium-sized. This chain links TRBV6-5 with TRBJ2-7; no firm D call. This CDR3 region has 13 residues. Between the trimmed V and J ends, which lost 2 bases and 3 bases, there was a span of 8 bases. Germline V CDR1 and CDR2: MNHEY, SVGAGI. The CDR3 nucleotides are TGTGCCAGCAGTTACAGAAAGGGCTACGAGCAGTACGTC. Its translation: CASSYRKGYEQYV.

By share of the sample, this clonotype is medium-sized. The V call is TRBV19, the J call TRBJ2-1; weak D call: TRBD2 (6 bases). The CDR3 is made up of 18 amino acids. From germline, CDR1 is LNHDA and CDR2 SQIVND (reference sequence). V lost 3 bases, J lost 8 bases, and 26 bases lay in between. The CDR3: CASSIVSQVNKEGDEQFF. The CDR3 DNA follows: TGTGCCAGTAGTATTGTTTCTCAGGTAAACAAGGAGGGAGATGAGCAGTTCTTC.

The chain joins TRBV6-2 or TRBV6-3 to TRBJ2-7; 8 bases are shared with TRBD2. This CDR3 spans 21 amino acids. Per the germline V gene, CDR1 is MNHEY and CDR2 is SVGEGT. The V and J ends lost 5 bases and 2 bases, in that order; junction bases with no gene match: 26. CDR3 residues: CASSDRTPRASLAGWTYEQYF. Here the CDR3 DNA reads TGTGCCAGCAGTGATCGGACCCCCAGGGCCAGTCTAGCGGGTTGGACCTACGAGCAGTACTTC.

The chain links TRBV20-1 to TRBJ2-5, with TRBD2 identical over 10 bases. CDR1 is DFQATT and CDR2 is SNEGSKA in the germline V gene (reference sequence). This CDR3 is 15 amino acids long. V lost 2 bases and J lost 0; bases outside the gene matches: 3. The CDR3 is CSARPSGRYQETQYF. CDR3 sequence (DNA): TGCAGTGCTAGACCTAGCGGGAGATACCAAGAGACCCAGTACTTC.

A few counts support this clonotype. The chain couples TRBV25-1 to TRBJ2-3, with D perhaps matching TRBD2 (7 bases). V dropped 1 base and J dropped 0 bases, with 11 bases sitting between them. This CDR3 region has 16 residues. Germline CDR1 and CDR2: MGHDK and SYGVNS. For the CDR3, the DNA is TGTGCCAGCAGTGAATGGGGGGGCTTTAGCACAGATACGCAGTATTTT. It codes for CASSEWGGFSTDTQYF.

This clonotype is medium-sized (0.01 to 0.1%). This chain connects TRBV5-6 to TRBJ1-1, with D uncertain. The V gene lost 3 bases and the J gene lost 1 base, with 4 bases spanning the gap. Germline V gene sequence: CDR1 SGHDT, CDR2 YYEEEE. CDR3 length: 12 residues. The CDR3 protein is CASSWGNTEAFF. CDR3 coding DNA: TGTGCCAGCAGCTGGGGGAACACTGAAGCTTTCTTT.

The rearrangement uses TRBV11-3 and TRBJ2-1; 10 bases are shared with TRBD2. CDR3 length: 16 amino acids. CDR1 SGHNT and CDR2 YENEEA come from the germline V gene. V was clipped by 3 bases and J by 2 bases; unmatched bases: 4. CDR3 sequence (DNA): TGTGCCAGCAGCTTGGCCACTAGCGGGGCCTACAATGAGCAGTTCTTC. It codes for CASSLATSGAYNEQFF. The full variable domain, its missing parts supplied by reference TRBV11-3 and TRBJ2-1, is EAGVVQSPRYKIIEKKQPVAFWCNPISGHNTLYWYLQNLGQGPELLIRYENEEAVDDSQLPKDRFSAERLKGVDSTLKIQPAELGDSAVYLCASSLATSGAYNEQFFGPGTRLTVL.

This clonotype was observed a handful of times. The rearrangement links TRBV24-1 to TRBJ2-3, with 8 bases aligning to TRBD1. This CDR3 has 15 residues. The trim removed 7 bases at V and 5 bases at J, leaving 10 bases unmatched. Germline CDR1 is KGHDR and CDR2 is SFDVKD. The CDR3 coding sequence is TGTGCCACCAGCTGGACAGGGCTCGCCGTAGATACGCAGTATTTT. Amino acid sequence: CATSWTGLAVDTQYF.

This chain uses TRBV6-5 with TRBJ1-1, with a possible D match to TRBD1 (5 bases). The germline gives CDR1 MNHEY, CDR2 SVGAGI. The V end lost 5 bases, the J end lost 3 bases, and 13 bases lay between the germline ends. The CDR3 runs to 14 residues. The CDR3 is CASSQGRTYTEAFF. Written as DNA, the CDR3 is TGTGCCAGCAGTCAGGGACGGACCTACACTGAAGCTTTCTTT.